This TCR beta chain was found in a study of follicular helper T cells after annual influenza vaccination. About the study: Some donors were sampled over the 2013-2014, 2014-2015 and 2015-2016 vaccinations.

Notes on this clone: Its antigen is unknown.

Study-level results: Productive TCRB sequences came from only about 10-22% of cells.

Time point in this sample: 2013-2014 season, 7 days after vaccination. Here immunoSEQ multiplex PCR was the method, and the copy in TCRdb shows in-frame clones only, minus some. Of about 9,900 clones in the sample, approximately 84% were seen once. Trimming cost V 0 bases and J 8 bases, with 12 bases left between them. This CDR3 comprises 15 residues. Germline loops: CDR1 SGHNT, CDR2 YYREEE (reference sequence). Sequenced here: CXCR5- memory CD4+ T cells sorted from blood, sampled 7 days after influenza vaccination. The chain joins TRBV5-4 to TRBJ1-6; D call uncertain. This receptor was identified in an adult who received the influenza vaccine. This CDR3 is CASSLGGRDHSPLHF. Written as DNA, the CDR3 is TGTGCCAGCAGCTTGGGAGGCCGGGATCATTCACCCCTCCACTTT.